This entry lists 27 T cell receptor beta chains sequenced from one sample in a study of CD8 T cells in Susac syndrome. It was with random hexamers that roughly 0.5 to 1 ug RNA was reverse transcribed. TCRdb used MiXCR to reprocess the immunoSEQ multiplex PCR reads, holding one entry per CDR3 protein. Among 150,000 to 200,000 distinct CDR3 sequences listed, approximately 96% were seen once. The material sequenced was CD4+ T cells from PBMCs. Receptor source: a human donor with multiple sclerosis.

The rearrangement joins TRBV9 to TRBJ2-7; 9 bases map to TRBD1. The CDR3 extends over 13 amino acids. Germline V gene lookup returns CDR1 SGDLS and CDR2 YYNGEE. Germline trimming cut 2 bases from V and 6 bases from J; bases unmatched to any gene: 3. The chain's CDR3 is CASSVTGGVEQYF. The DNA of the CDR3 is TGTGCCAGCAGCGTGACAGGGGGGGTCGAGCAGTACTTC.

This clonotype has a single count. The chain combines TRBV7-8 with TRBJ2-3; the D is unclear. This CDR3 spans 15 amino acids. Trimming pared 6 bases from V and 5 bases from J, leaving 18 bases between. Germline assignment: CDR1 SGHVS and CDR2 FQNEAQ. CDR3 coding DNA: TGTGCCAGCAGTGAGCCGGTAGTGGGCCTAGATACGCAGTATTTT. Translation gives CASSEPVVGLDTQYF.

The V gene is TRBV4-2, the J gene TRBJ2-1, with 7 bases that match TRBD1. Germline CDR1 and CDR2: LGHNA and YNFKEQ. The CDR3 is 16 residues long. Losses at the gene ends were 1 base for V and 2 bases for J; bases not matched to a gene: 5. The CDR3 sequence is CASSQGLDRTYNEQFF. The CDR3 DNA follows: TGTGCCAGCAGCCAAGGACTGGACAGGACCTACAATGAGCAGTTCTTC.

The chain has TRBV12-3 or TRBV12-4 and TRBJ2-3; TRBD1 is a possible D gene (6 bases). V was pared by 6 bases and J by 0 bases, with 13 bases between. The CDR3 is 15 amino acids. Here the CDR3 DNA reads TGTGCCAGCAGCTGGACAGCGACTAGCACAGATACGCAGTATTTT. This codes for CASSWTATSTDTQYF.

A single count supports this clonotype. DNA for the CDR3: TGTGCCAGCAGTAAATTACCATGGGCCCTCCACTTT. The encoded protein is CASSKLPWALHF. The V gene is TRBV7-2, the J gene TRBJ1-6; D uncertain. The ends were cut back, 6 bases at V and 14 bases at J, with 14 bases in the middle. Germline V gives CDR1 SGHTA, CDR2 FQGNSA. The CDR3 loop spans 12 amino acids.

The rearrangement joins TRBV4-2 to TRBJ2-3; D is unresolved. The V gene's germline CDR1 is LGHNA and CDR2 YNFKEQ. The CDR3 is 13 residues long. V dropped 2 bases and J dropped 2 bases, with 5 bases sitting between them. In DNA, the CDR3 is TGTGCCAGCAGCCAACAAACCACAGATACGCAGTATTTT. It yields the protein CASSQQTTDTQYF.

The chain uses TRBV30 and TRBJ1-1; 7 nucleotides agree with TRBD1. J was trimmed by 0 bases and V by 7 bases; bases with no gene match: 5. The germline V gene has CDR1 GTSNPN and CDR2 SVGIG (reference sequence). CDR3 length: 13 residues. CDR3 amino acids: CASYRGMNTEAFF. The CDR3 region has the DNA TGTGCCTCGTACAGGGGAATGAACACTGAAGCTTTCTTT.

J is TRBJ1-2 and V is TRBV29-1; 9 bases are shared with TRBD1. Germline V gene data show CDR1 as SQVTM and CDR2 as ANQGSEA. J lost 0 bases, V lost 0 bases, and 8 bases had no gene match. The CDR3 runs to 17 residues. CDR3 nucleotides: TGCAGCGTTGAAGATACTTTGGGACAGGGCACTAACTATGGCTACACCTTC. It specifies CSVEDTLGQGTNYGYTF.

The J gene is TRBJ2-6, the V gene TRBV7-2; possibly TRBD1 for D (5 bases). Germline V gives CDR1 SGHTA, CDR2 FQGNSA. The CDR3 consists of 17 residues. V was pared by 6 bases and J by 0 bases, with 15 bases between. The CDR3 here is CASSGAGLSSGANVLTF. In DNA form, the CDR3 reads TGTGCCAGCAGTGGCGCAGGGCTAAGCTCTGGGGCCAACGTCCTGACTTTC.

The chain has TRBV7-2 and TRBJ1-6; tentative D call: TRBD1 (5 bases). Germline-derived CDR1 and CDR2 are SGHTA and FQGNSA. Trimming pared 5 bases from V and 4 bases from J, leaving 12 bases between. This CDR3 comprises 15 residues. CDR3 sequence: CASSRETDYNSPLHF. In DNA, the CDR3 is TGTGCCAGCAGCCGAGAGACAGATTATAATTCACCCCTCCACTTT.

The rearrangement links TRBV13 to TRBJ1-6; D might be TRBD1 (5 bases). CDR1 is PRHDT and CDR2 is FYEKMQ in the germline V gene (reference sequence). The V gene lost 5 bases and the J gene lost 8 bases, with 31 bases spanning the gap. The CDR3 loop spans 20 amino acids. In DNA form, the CDR3 reads TGTGCCAGCAGCCCTAGCAGGTTGCGCAGGGCGTCACCTCCGGATTCACCCCTCCACTTT. Translating it yields CASSPSRLRRASPPDSPLHF.

The rearrangement links TRBV11-3 to TRBJ2-3; TRBD1 matches 8 bases. Germline assignment: CDR1 SGHNT and CDR2 YENEEA. J was trimmed by 2 bases and V by 4 bases; bases with no gene match: 2. The CDR3 extends over 14 amino acids. In DNA form, the CDR3 reads TGTGCCAGCAGCTACAGGGGGGACACAGATACGCAGTATTTT. Its translation: CASSYRGDTDTQYF.

This sequence joins TRBV24-1 and TRBJ1-2; 10 positions agree with TRBD1. CDR1 KGHDR and CDR2 SFDVKD come from the germline V gene. The CDR3 extends over 15 amino acids. V lost 4 bases, J lost 8 bases, and 9 bases stayed unmatched. CDR3 sequence: CATSDRGTGAGGYTF. In nucleotides, the CDR3 is TGTGCCACCAGTGACCGAGGGACAGGGGCCGGGGGCTACACCTTC.

This rearrangement joins TRBV29-1 to TRBJ2-3, with D possibly matching TRBD2 (8 bases). Germline V gene lookup returns CDR1 SQVTM and CDR2 ANQGSEA. The CDR3 length is 18 residues. V lost 8 bases to trimming and J lost 2 bases, with 29 bases between them. CDR3 amino acids: CSLRGGTAHTLNTDTQYF. The CDR3 nucleotides read TGCAGCCTCCGGGGGGGGACAGCTCATACCCTAAACACAGATACGCAGTATTTT.

The genes are TRBV18 and TRBJ2-5, with TRBD2 as a possible D gene (6 bases). The length of the CDR3 is 13 residues. Trimming stripped 3 bases from V and 5 bases from J, with 10 bases between. CDR1 and CDR2 from the germline V gene are KGHSH and LQKENI. This chain's CDR3 is CASSPGLVETQYF. The CDR3 bases are TGTGCCAGCTCACCGGGACTCGTGGAGACCCAGTACTTC.

The chain carries TRBV29-1 and TRBJ1-1; the D is unclear. Per the germline V gene, CDR1 is SQVTM and CDR2 is ANQGSEA. The CDR3 is 11 residues long. V was pared by 7 bases and J by 0 bases, with 6 bases between. CDR3 amino acids: CSAVLNTEAFF. The CDR3 bases are TGCAGCGCCGTCCTGAACACTGAAGCTTTCTTT.

The chain joins TRBV5-4 to TRBJ2-5; weak D call: TRBD2 (5 bases). The germline V gene encodes CDR1 SGHNT and CDR2 YYREEE (reference sequence). The CDR3 has 14 residues. The V end was cut by 0 bases, the J end by 7 bases, with 13 bases between. CDR3 sequence reads: CASSLEPSTPTQYF. The CDR3 DNA is TGTGCCAGCAGCTTGGAGCCTAGCACGCCGACCCAGTACTTC.

The chain links TRBV20-1 to TRBJ2-7; TRBD2 might be the D (6 bases). Germline assignment: CDR1 DFQATT and CDR2 SNEGSKA (reference sequence). V was shortened by 3 bases and J by 3 bases, with 18 bases between the two germline ends. CDR3 length: 15 amino acids. CDR3 protein: CSASGGLSKFYEQYF. The CDR3 DNA reads TGCAGTGCTAGCGGAGGGCTTAGTAAGTTCTACGAGCAGTACTTC.

The chain carries TRBV20-1 and TRBJ2-1; 7 bases are a match to TRBD2. The V gene end was trimmed by 0 bases and the J gene end by 9 bases; junction bases not matched to a gene: 14. The CDR3 loop spans 16 amino acids. CDR1 DFQATT and CDR2 SNEGSKA come from the germline V gene (reference sequence). The CDR3 DNA is TGCAGTGCTAGAGATCTGGTCCGGGGGGACTCCGGTGAGCAGTTCTTC. This codes for CSARDLVRGDSGEQFF.

The chain combines TRBV20-1 with TRBJ1-5, with D possibly matching TRBD1 (6 bases). Germline V lookup: CDR1 DFQATT, CDR2 SNEGSKA (reference sequence). Trimming left V 6 bases short and J 3 bases short, with 15 bases between. The CDR3 is made up of 14 amino acids. As DNA, the CDR3 is TGCAGTGCCCCGGGGGCAAGCGACAATCAGCCCCAGCATTTT. It yields the protein CSAPGASDNQPQHF.

V is TRBV29-1 and J is TRBJ1-4; D not resolved. Germline lookup yields CDR1 SQVTM and CDR2 ANQGSEA. This CDR3 contains 13 residues. Trimming pared 7 bases from V and 5 bases from J, leaving 14 bases between. The CDR3 sequence: CSAAKRANEKLFF. CDR3 DNA sequence: TGCAGCGCCGCAAAGAGGGCAAATGAAAAACTGTTTTTT.

The chain is built from TRBV28 and TRBJ1-2; D ambiguous. The CDR3 has 11 residues. Germline V gene lookup returns CDR1 MDHEN and CDR2 SYDVKM. Between the trimmed V and J ends, which lost 3 bases and 9 bases, there was a span of 8 bases. In DNA, the CDR3 is TGTGCCAGCAGTTTTATAGGGAGCTACACCTTC. Its translation: CASSFIGSYTF.

This clonotype was seen only once. This chain connects TRBV3-1 to TRBJ2-7; D gene unclear. The CDR3 length is 13 residues. V lost 4 bases and J 2 bases, leaving 9 bases between the germline ends. The germline CDR1 and CDR2 sequences are LGHDT and YNNKEL (reference sequence). The CDR3 loop is CASSLFDTYEQYF. Here the CDR3 DNA reads TGTGCCAGCAGCCTATTCGACACCTACGAGCAGTACTTC.

This chain connects TRBV20-1 to TRBJ2-3, with 9 nucleotides matching TRBD2. Germline lookup yields CDR1 DFQATT and CDR2 SNEGSKA (reference sequence). The CDR3 runs 14 residues. V dropped 5 bases and J dropped 2; count of bases not matched to a gene: 5. The chain's CDR3 is CSAQTSGNTDTQYF. The CDR3 bases are TGCAGTGCTCAGACTAGCGGCAACACAGATACGCAGTATTTT.

The gene calls are TRBV12-3 or TRBV12-4 and TRBJ1-1, with D unclear. The V and J ends lost 3 bases and 2 bases respectively, with 10 bases between them. This CDR3 is built from 14 residues. The CDR3 nucleotides are TGTGCCAGCAGTTTGGTGGGCGGAAACACTGAAGCTTTCTTT. It codes for CASSLVGGNTEAFF.

The chain couples TRBV30 to TRBJ1-3, with D unresolved. The CDR3 sequence is 12 residues long. Trimming left V 2 bases short and J 3 bases short, with 5 bases between. Germline loops: CDR1 GTSNPN, CDR2 SVGIG (reference sequence). The CDR3 protein is CAWSLDGNTIYF. Written as DNA, the CDR3 is TGTGCCTGGAGTCTAGATGGAAACACCATATATTTT.

The chain combines TRBV6-1 with TRBJ1-6, with TRBD1 as a possible D gene (6 bases). This CDR3 is built from 17 residues. CDR1 and CDR2 from the germline V gene are MNHNS and SASEGT. Trimming removed 6 bases at V and 0 bases at J, with 15 bases between. The DNA for the CDR3 is TGTGCCAGCAGCTTCCGGGACATGGACTCCTATAATTCACCCCTCCACTTT. This sequence encodes CASSFRDMDSYNSPLHF.